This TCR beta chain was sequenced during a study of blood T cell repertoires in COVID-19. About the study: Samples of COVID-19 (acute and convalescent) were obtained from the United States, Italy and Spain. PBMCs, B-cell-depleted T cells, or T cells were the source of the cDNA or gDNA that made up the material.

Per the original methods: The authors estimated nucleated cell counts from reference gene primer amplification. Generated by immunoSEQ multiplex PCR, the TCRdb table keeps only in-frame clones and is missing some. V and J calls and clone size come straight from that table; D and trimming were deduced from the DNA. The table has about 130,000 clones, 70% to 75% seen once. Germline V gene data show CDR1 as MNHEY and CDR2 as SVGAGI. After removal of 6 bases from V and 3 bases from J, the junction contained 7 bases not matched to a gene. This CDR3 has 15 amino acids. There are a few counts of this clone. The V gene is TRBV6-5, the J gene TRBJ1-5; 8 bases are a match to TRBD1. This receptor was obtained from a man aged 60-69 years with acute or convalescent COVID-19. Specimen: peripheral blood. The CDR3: CASSKDRGYNQPQHF. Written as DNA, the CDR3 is TGTGCCAGCAGCAAAGACAGGGGATACAATCAGCCCCAGCATTTT.